A single sample gave rise to the 29 T cell receptor beta chains below, sequenced in a study of control samples from healthy donors and cancer patients. Profiling relied on immunoSEQ multiplex PCR, and the TCRdb table lists in-frame clones only, not all of them. The sample includes 95,000 to 100,000 clones, approximately 90% of them seen just once. Sequencing was carried out using blood. The receptors stem from a man younger than 40 in good health.

The CDR3 loop reads CASSFLGLAGFYEQYF. The CDR3 DNA sequence: TGTGCCAGCAGCTTCTTAGGACTAGCGGGTTTCTACGAGCAGTACTTC. The rearrangement uses TRBV11-1 and TRBJ2-7; TRBD2 matches 11 bases. The CDR3 spans 16 residues. Germline V lookup: CDR1 SGHAT, CDR2 FQDESV (reference sequence). V shed 3 bases, J shed 3 bases, and the junction held 7 bases outside the gene matches.

The J gene is TRBJ1-2, the V gene TRBV6-4, with D uncertain. Trimming took 5 bases from V and 0 from J, leaving 10 bases between them. CDR1 MRHNA and CDR2 SNTAGT come from the germline V gene. This CDR3 comprises 14 residues. The CDR3 nucleotides are TGTGCCAGCAGTCAAGTACAACCTAACTATGGCTACACCTTC. Protein sequence: CASSQVQPNYGYTF.

The chain recombines TRBV7-3 with TRBJ2-1; weak D call: TRBD1 (5 bases). V was pared by 5 bases and J by 5 bases, with 22 bases between. Germline V CDR1 and CDR2: SGHTA, FQGTGA. The CDR3 sequence is 17 residues long. The CDR3 spells CASSPQGNFKGDNEQFF. The DNA of the CDR3 is TGTGCCAGCAGCCCTCAGGGCAACTTCAAAGGTGACAATGAGCAGTTCTTC.

This chain uses TRBV30 with TRBJ2-1; 9 nucleotides line up with TRBD2. The germline V gene has CDR1 GTSNPN and CDR2 SVGIG (reference sequence). There are 19 residues in the CDR3. The ends lost 1 base at V and 1 base at J; junction bases unmatched: 14. The CDR3 is CAWSDGLAGDLLSYNEQFF. The CDR3, as DNA: TGTGCCTGGAGTGATGGGTTAGCGGGAGACCTCCTTTCCTACAATGAGCAGTTCTTC.

This chain links TRBV3-1 (or the pseudogene TRBV3-2) with TRBJ2-2; tentative D call: TRBD1 (8 bases). This CDR3 is built from 15 residues. The V and J ends lost 4 bases and 6 bases respectively, with 15 bases between them. The germline V gene has CDR1 LGHDT and CDR2 YNNKEL (reference sequence). In DNA form, the CDR3 reads TGTGCCAGCAGCCTTAGGACAGGGAGGGCCGGGGAGCTGTTTTTT. It is translated as CASSLRTGRAGELFF.

The V and J genes are TRBV2 and TRBJ2-1, with TRBD2 as a possible D gene (5 bases). The CDR3 extends over 16 amino acids. Germline CDR1 is SNHLY and CDR2 is FYNNEI. The V and J ends lost 5 bases and 1 base respectively, with 15 bases between them. CDR3 sequence reads: CASSTRADSSYNEQFF. The CDR3 DNA reads as TGTGCCAGCAGTACTAGAGCCGATTCGTCCTACAATGAGCAGTTCTTC.

This clone was seen only a few times. This chain uses TRBV9 with TRBJ1-5; D unclear. This CDR3 is built from 13 residues. Germline CDR1 is SGDLS and CDR2 is YYNGEE. Trimming shortened V by 5 bases and J by 9 bases, and 15 bases separated the two germline ends. Here the CDR3 reads CASSAYGNGPQHF. The CDR3 coding sequence is TGTGCCAGCAGTGCCTACGGGAACGGGCCCCAGCATTTT.

This clone was observed once. The chain joins TRBV4-2 to TRBJ1-1; a possible D gene is TRBD1 (5 bases). V was shortened by 1 base and J by 1 base, with 13 bases between the two germline ends. Germline V gene sequence: CDR1 LGHNA, CDR2 YNFKEQ. The CDR3 has 16 residues. DNA for the CDR3: TGTGCCAGCAGCCAAGGAAATACTGGGGGGAACACTGAAGCTTTCTTT. It specifies CASSQGNTGGNTEAFF.

This chain joins TRBV4-2 and TRBJ2-3; 7 bases line up with TRBD2. There are 15 residues in the CDR3. Losses at the gene ends were 0 bases for V and 0 bases for J; bases not matched to a gene: 0. Germline-derived CDR1 and CDR2 are LGHNA and YNFKEQ. CDR3 in amino acids: CASSQELASTDTQYF. In nucleotides, the CDR3 is TGTGCCAGCAGCCAAGAACTAGCGAGCACAGATACGCAGTATTTT.

This chain joins TRBV3-1 (or the pseudogene TRBV3-2) and TRBJ2-7; 9 bases line up with TRBD2. V was clipped by 7 bases and J by 5 bases; unmatched bases: 6. Germline assignment: CDR1 LGHDT and CDR2 YNNKEL (reference sequence). This CDR3 comprises 13 residues. The DNA for the CDR3 is TGTGCCAGCACCAAGCGGGAGGTAAACGAGCAGTACTTC. It translates to CASTKREVNEQYF.

The chain couples TRBV6-5 to TRBJ1-5; no firm D call. Trimming removed 5 bases from V and 2 bases from J, with 10 bases in between. The germline CDR1 and CDR2 sequences are MNHEY and SVGAGI. The CDR3 length is 14 residues. CDR3 sequence (DNA): TGTGCCAGCAGTCCCGCGGTGGGCAATCAGCCCCAGCATTTT. It is translated as CASSPAVGNQPQHF.

V gene TRBV7-9 combines with J gene TRBJ2-4; no clear D. Germline V gene data show CDR1 as SEHNR and CDR2 as FQNEAQ (reference sequence). Trimming shortened V by 3 bases and J by 7 bases, and 19 bases separated the two germline ends. This CDR3 has 16 amino acids. In DNA, the CDR3 is TGTGCCAGCAGCTTGGGTCCAATAGCTGTCGAGAACATTCAGTACTTC. It yields the protein CASSLGPIAVENIQYF.

The J gene is TRBJ1-6, the V gene TRBV7-2; D is unclear. Germline V gene data show CDR1 as SGHTA and CDR2 as FQGNSA. The CDR3 consists of 17 residues. Trimming left V 5 bases short and J 0 bases short, with 14 bases between. CDR3 DNA: TGTGCCAGCAGCCCCCCTCCTAGGAGCTCCTATAATTCACCCCTCCACTTT. Translating it yields CASSPPPRSSYNSPLHF. Drawing the rest from reference TRBV7-2 and TRBJ1-6, the complete variable domain is GAGVSQSPSNKVTEKGKDVELRCDPISGHTALYWYRQSLGQGLEFLIYFQGNSAPDKSGLPSDRFSAERTGGSVSTLTIQRTQQEDSAVYLCASSPPPRSSYNSPLHFGNGTRLTVT.

This chain's CDR3 is CASSASPNYGYTF. The CDR3 region has the DNA TGCGCCAGCAGTGCATCGCCAAACTATGGCTACACCTTC. The J gene is TRBJ1-2, the V gene TRBV10-1; unclear D gene. The CDR3 runs 13 residues. Germline CDR1 reads WNHNN; CDR2 reads SYGVQD (reference sequence). Trimming took 4 bases from V and 2 from J, leaving 8 bases between them.

This chain connects TRBV7-9 to TRBJ2-2; tentatively, D is TRBD1 or TRBD2 (7 bases each). This CDR3 comprises 16 residues. V lost 4 bases to trimming and J lost 4 bases, with 16 bases between them. From germline, CDR1 is SEHNR and CDR2 FQNEAQ (reference sequence). This CDR3 reads CASSSSTRGGTGELFF. Written as DNA, the CDR3 is TGTGCCAGCAGCTCGAGTACCAGGGGGGGCACCGGGGAGCTGTTTTTT.

The chain is built from TRBV4-2 and TRBJ2-1; D uncertain. Germline V gene sequence: CDR1 LGHNA, CDR2 YNFKEQ. The CDR3 has 12 amino acids. The ends were cut back, 4 bases at V and 6 bases at J, with 7 bases in the middle. This CDR3 is CASSRRTNEQFF. The CDR3 bases are TGTGCCAGCAGCCGGCGGACCAATGAGCAGTTCTTC.

The chain is built from TRBV25-1 and TRBJ1-3; D is perhaps TRBD1 (5 bases). Trimming shortened V by 4 bases and J by 0 bases, and 7 bases separated the two germline ends. Per the germline V gene, CDR1 is MGHDK and CDR2 is SYGVNS. There are 14 residues in the CDR3. The CDR3 DNA sequence: TGTGCCAGCAGTGCCGGGGGCTCTGGAAACACCATATATTTT. This codes for CASSAGGSGNTIYF.

The V call is TRBV10-3, the J call TRBJ2-4; TRBD1 might be the D (7 bases). The germline CDR1 and CDR2 sequences are ENHRY and SYGVKD. V lost 4 bases and J 7 bases, leaving 8 bases between the germline ends. The CDR3 loop spans 12 amino acids. The CDR3 DNA sequence: TGTGCCATCAGTGCAGGGGGGAACATTCAGTACTTC. It codes for CAISAGGNIQYF.

CDR3 residues: CASSSPGDTQYF. DNA of the CDR3: TGTGCCAGCAGCTCCCCTGGGGATACGCAGTATTTT. The chain links TRBV7-3 to TRBJ2-3; D call uncertain. Germline lookup yields CDR1 SGHTA and CDR2 FQGTGA. Trimming removed 4 bases from V and 6 bases from J, with 8 bases in between. The CDR3 has 12 residues.

This clone was counted a single time. The chain joins TRBV5-4 to TRBJ1-5; D is perhaps TRBD1 (6 bases). The ends were cut back, 5 bases at V and 4 bases at J, with 13 bases in the middle. Germline V gene lookup returns CDR1 SGHNT and CDR2 YYREEE (reference sequence). The CDR3 consists of 14 residues. CDR3 amino acids: CASSKGHLNQPQHF. The CDR3 bases are TGTGCCAGCAGTAAGGGACACCTAAATCAGCCCCAGCATTTT.

The chain couples TRBV14 to TRBJ1-1, with no clear D. Trimming took 2 bases from V and 4 from J, leaving 5 bases between them. The CDR3 is 12 residues long. Germline V gives CDR1 SGHDN, CDR2 FVKESK. The CDR3 bases are TGTGCCAGCAGCCAAACGATCACTGAAGCTTTCTTT. Translating gives CASSQTITEAFF.

The chain recombines TRBV23-1 with TRBJ2-7; no definite D call. TRBV23-1 is an ORF, with its function uncertain. Deletions cut 6 bases from V and 0 bases from J, with 15 bases between. CDR3 length: 15 amino acids. CDR3 DNA: TGCGCCAGCAGACCCCCGGGCCGCCGCTCCTACGAGCAGTACTTC. Protein product: CASRPPGRRSYEQYF.

J is TRBJ1-1 and V is TRBV28, with D perhaps TRBD1 (5 bases). CDR3 length equals 15 residues. V was cut by 5 bases and J by 6 bases, with 19 bases left in between. Germline V gives CDR1 MDHEN, CDR2 SYDVKM. In nucleotides, the CDR3 is TGTGCCAGCAGTCCACGGGGGAGAGGGAAGTCTGAAGCTTTCTTT. Amino acid sequence: CASSPRGRGKSEAFF.

J is TRBJ2-7 and V is TRBV6-6, with TRBD1 as a possible D gene (5 bases). Germline CDR1 and CDR2: MNHNY and SVGAGI (reference sequence). The V end lost 6 bases, the J end lost 2 bases, and 8 bases lay between the germline ends. This CDR3 is 12 amino acids long. The CDR3 coding sequence is TGTGCCAGCAGCCCAGGGACCTACGAGCAGTACGTC. Its translation is CASSPGTYEQYV.

The V and J genes are TRBV15 and TRBJ1-2; 8 bases are shared with TRBD1. Germline assignment: CDR1 LNHNV and CDR2 YYDKDF (reference sequence). This CDR3 comprises 16 residues. Trimming removed 1 base from V and 0 bases from J; junction bases left unmatched: 4. The CDR3 sequence: CATSRAAGGSNYGYTF. The CDR3 DNA sequence: TGTGCCACCAGCAGAGCCGCAGGGGGCTCTAACTATGGCTACACCTTC.

CDR3 amino acids: CASSWGGEETQYF. The CDR3 DNA reads as TGTGCCAGCAGTTGGGGGGGGGAAGAGACCCAGTACTTC. This rearrangement joins TRBV27 to TRBJ2-5; 7 positions match TRBD2. The CDR3 spans 13 residues. The germline gives CDR1 MNHEY, CDR2 SMNVEV (reference sequence). V lost 4 bases and J lost 3; bases outside the gene matches: 2.

V usage is TRBV6-5 and J usage is TRBJ2-1; 8 bases are shared with TRBD2. Germline lookup yields CDR1 MNHEY and CDR2 SVGAGI. V gave up 7 bases and J gave up 0 bases; unmatched junction bases: 5. The CDR3 has 15 amino acids. The CDR3 DNA follows: TGTGCCAGCATGGAAAGCGGGGGCTCCTACAATGAGCAGTTCTTC. Translation: CASMESGGSYNEQFF.

The chain has TRBV7-2 and TRBJ1-3; no clear D gene. Germline V gene data show CDR1 as SGHTA and CDR2 as FQGNSA. CDR3 size: 15 residues. The V and J ends lost 3 bases and 0 bases respectively, with 9 bases between them. The CDR3 sequence is CASSFHRGSGNTIYF. For the CDR3, the DNA is TGTGCCAGCAGCTTCCACCGGGGCTCTGGAAACACCATATATTTT.

The CDR3 here is CASSLAGGVTYEQYF. CDR3 nucleotides: TGTGCCAGCAGCTTGGCGGGGGGCGTCACCTACGAGCAGTACTTC. This chain connects TRBV5-6 to TRBJ2-7, with D tentatively TRBD2 (7 bases). V was pared by 0 bases and J by 2 bases, with 12 bases between. The CDR3 length is 15 residues. Germline CDR1 reads SGHDT; CDR2 reads YYEEEE.